The T cell receptor (beta chain) under discussion was sequenced for a study of blood T cell repertoires in COVID-19. At the level of the study: Sites in the United States, Italy and Spain provided acute and convalescent COVID-19 samples.

The data were produced by immunoSEQ multiplex PCR, yet TCRdb's version contains in-frame clones alone and is incomplete. The sample comprises a few hundred thousand clones, approximately 82% of which are singletons, and around 2% rests with the top ten. This clone has more than one count but fewer than ten. The germline gives CDR1 MGHRA, CDR2 YSYEKL. This CDR3 comprises 17 residues. V lost 4 bases to trimming and J lost 0 bases, with 19 bases between them. The chain combines TRBV4-1 with TRBJ2-7, with D tentatively TRBD1 (5 bases). The TCR sequence derives from a young man who had recovered from COVID-19. Input material: peripheral blood. CDR3 nucleotides: TGCGCCAGCAGCCGCGCCCCGACAGAATTTCTCTCCTACGAGCAGTACTTC. Encoded protein: CASSRAPTEFLSYEQYF.